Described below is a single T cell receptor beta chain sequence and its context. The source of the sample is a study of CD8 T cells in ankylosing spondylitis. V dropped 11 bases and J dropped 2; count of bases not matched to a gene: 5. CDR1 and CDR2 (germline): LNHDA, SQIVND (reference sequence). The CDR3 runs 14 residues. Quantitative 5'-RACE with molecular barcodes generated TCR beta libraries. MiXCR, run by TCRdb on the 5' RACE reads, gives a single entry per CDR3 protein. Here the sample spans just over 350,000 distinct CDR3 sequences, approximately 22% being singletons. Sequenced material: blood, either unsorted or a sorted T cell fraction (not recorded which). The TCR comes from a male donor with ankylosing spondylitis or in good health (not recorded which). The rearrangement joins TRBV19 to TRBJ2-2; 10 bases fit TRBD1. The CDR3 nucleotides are TGTGCCTCCAAGACAGGGGGCAACACCGGGGAGCTGTTTTTT. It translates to CASKTGGNTGELFF. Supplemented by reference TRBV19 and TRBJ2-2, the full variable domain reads DGGITQSPKYLFRKEGQNVTLSCEQNLNHDAMYWYRQDPGQGLRLIYYSQIVNDFQKGDIAEGYSVSREKKESFPLTVTSAQKNPTAFYLCASKTGGNTGELFFGEGSRLTVL.